This T cell receptor beta chain was found in a study of blood T cell repertoires in COVID-19. Study-level background: Both acute and convalescent COVID-19 samples were obtained from the United States, Italy and Spain. Nucleic acid was either cDNA or gDNA, and it came from T cells, B-cell-depleted T cells, or PBMCs.

Authors' analysis steps: By means of reference gene primer amplification, nucleated cell counts were estimated. Sequenced by immunoSEQ multiplex PCR; TCRdb stores in-frame clones only, minus some. The V and J calls and clone size were taken over from that table, and D and trimming were inferred from the DNA. In the table there are approximately 120,000 clones, about 86% of which are singletons. Sequenced: peripheral blood. This clonotype was sampled from a woman aged 50 to 65 with acute or convalescent COVID-19.

The CDR3 sequence is CASRRGLAAYNEQFF. CDR3 bases: TGCGCCAGCAGACGAGGACTAGCGGCCTACAATGAGCAGTTCTTC. The rearrangement links TRBV10-2 to TRBJ2-1; 10 bases agree with TRBD2. Losses at the gene ends were 6 bases for V and 2 bases for J; bases not matched to a gene: 4. Germline loops: CDR1 WSHSY, CDR2 SAAADI. The CDR3 sequence is 15 residues long.